The 8 T cell receptor beta chains reported below all come from one sample, sequenced in a study of vaccination and CD4 T cells after COVID-19. Treatment specified: roughly ten-day PBMC culture with coronavirus spike peptide pools or control peptides (ViraFEST assay). The antigens for these receptors are not known. The Oncomine TCR Beta short-read assay was applied to DNA of cultured CD4+ T cells. TCRdb re-called the PCR reads with MiXCR, one entry per CDR3 protein. This repertoire shows roughly 4,500 distinct CDR3 sequences, over 40% found once; its top ten account for roughly 20%. The sample taken for sequencing was CD4+ T cells from blood, cultured in vitro. These receptors came from a human donor who had recovered from COVID-19.

By sample share, this clonotype is medium-sized. The J gene is TRBJ1-2, the V gene TRBV9, with 12 bases matching TRBD1. The ends lost 3 bases at V and 4 bases at J; junction bases unmatched: 4. From germline, CDR1 is SGDLS and CDR2 YYNGEE. The CDR3 loop spans 15 amino acids. CDR3 sequence: CASSEGTGGVYGYTF. The CDR3 DNA follows: TGTGCCAGCAGCGAGGGGACAGGGGGCGTCTATGGCTACACCTTC.

The chain combines TRBV5-1 with TRBJ2-5, with TRBD1 matching 7 bases. With 4 bases clipped from V and 1 base from J, the junction kept 10 bases outside the gene matches. The CDR3 length is 16 residues. Germline CDR1 reads SGHRS; CDR2 reads YFSETQ. CDR3 DNA sequence: TGCGCCAGCAGCCTTGAGGGGACAGCCAGCCAAGAGACCCAGTACTTC. Translating it yields CASSLEGTASQETQYF.

This clonotype is labeled as large. The chain employs TRBV7-8 and TRBJ2-3, with 8 bases that match TRBD2. This CDR3 is 16 amino acids long. Germline assignment: CDR1 SGHVS and CDR2 FQNEAQ. V was pared by 1 base and J by 4 bases, with 7 bases of the junction left unmatched. CDR3 nucleotide sequence: TGTGCCAGCAGCTTAGTAACCGGGGGGGCAGCAGATACGCAGTATTTT. Translation: CASSLVTGGAADTQYF.

This clonotype has only a few counts. The chain recombines TRBV10-2 with TRBJ2-7; TRBD1 aligns across 7 bases. In germline, CDR1 is WSHSY, CDR2 SAAADI. V lost 0 bases and J lost 2; bases outside the gene matches: 4. This CDR3 contains 15 residues. CDR3 DNA sequence: TGCGCCAGCAGTGAGTCAAACAGGGGCACCTACGAGCAGTACTTC. This translates into CASSESNRGTYEQYF.

The genes are TRBV28 and TRBJ1-3; TRBD1 matches at 9 bases. This CDR3 spans 18 amino acids. Germline trimming cut 6 bases from V and 0 bases from J; bases unmatched to any gene: 12. Germline V gene sequence: CDR1 MDHEN, CDR2 SYDVKM. The CDR3 DNA reads TGTGCCAGCAGCCTTCCGGGACAGGGAACCCACTCTGGAAACACCATATATTTT. Residues: CASSLPGQGTHSGNTIYF.

This clonotype is classed as large. CDR3: CASSLAVSGGGETQYF. The DNA for the CDR3 is TGCGCCAGCAGCTTGGCCGTCTCGGGAGGGGGTGAGACCCAGTACTTC. V and J are TRBV5-1 and TRBJ2-5; TRBD2 aligns across 8 bases. The V gene's germline CDR1 is SGHRS and CDR2 YFSETQ. This CDR3 is built from 16 residues. V was clipped by 0 bases and J by 5 bases; unmatched bases: 9. The variable domain in full, with the rest retrieved from reference TRBV5-1 and TRBJ2-5, is KAGVTQTPRYLIKTRGQQVTLSCSPISGHRSVSWYQQTPGQGLQFLFEYFSETQRNKGNFPGRFSGRQFSNSRSEMNVSTLELGDSALYLCASSLAVSGGGETQYFGPGTRLLVL.

The chain has TRBV6-1 and TRBJ1-4; D remains unclear. This CDR3 contains 15 residues. CDR1 MNHNS and CDR2 SASEGT come from the germline V gene. The V and J ends lost 6 bases and 0 bases respectively, with 11 bases between them. The CDR3 nucleotides are TGTGCCAGCAGCCCGACGGGTTCAACTAATGAAAAACTGTTTTTT. It specifies CASSPTGSTNEKLFF.

CDR3 in DNA: TGTGCCAGCAGTGAAGCACGAGGGGCGGGCCAGCCCCAGCATTTT. Translated, it gives CASSEARGAGQPQHF. The V call is TRBV2, the J call TRBJ1-5; D is perhaps TRBD1 (5 bases). The ends were cut back, 0 bases at V and 7 bases at J, with 13 bases in the middle. The CDR3 length is 15 residues. Germline assignment: CDR1 SNHLY and CDR2 FYNNEI.